This TCR beta chain originates from a study of blood T cell repertoires in COVID-19. Study-wide background: The United States, Italy and Spain were the sources of the acute and convalescent COVID-19 samples. Sources were T cells, B-cell-depleted T cells, or PBMCs; the material itself was cDNA or gDNA.

Germline assignment: CDR1 MDHEN and CDR2 SYDVKM. CDR3 length equals 15 residues. Trimming pared 7 bases from V and 1 base from J, leaving 14 bases between. The assay was immunoSEQ multiplex PCR, and TCRdb's table has in-frame clones only and misses some. The sample has hundreds of thousands of clones, 85% to 90% seen once. The specimen sequenced was peripheral blood. The TCR originated in a woman between 35 and 50 years old with COVID-19, enrolled during active disease. The chain carries TRBV28 and TRBJ1-5; D might be TRBD1 (6 bases). CDR3 in amino acids: CASNPGVLSNQPQHF. The DNA for the CDR3 is TGTGCCAGCAACCCAGGGGTCTTGAGCAATCAGCCCCAGCATTTT.